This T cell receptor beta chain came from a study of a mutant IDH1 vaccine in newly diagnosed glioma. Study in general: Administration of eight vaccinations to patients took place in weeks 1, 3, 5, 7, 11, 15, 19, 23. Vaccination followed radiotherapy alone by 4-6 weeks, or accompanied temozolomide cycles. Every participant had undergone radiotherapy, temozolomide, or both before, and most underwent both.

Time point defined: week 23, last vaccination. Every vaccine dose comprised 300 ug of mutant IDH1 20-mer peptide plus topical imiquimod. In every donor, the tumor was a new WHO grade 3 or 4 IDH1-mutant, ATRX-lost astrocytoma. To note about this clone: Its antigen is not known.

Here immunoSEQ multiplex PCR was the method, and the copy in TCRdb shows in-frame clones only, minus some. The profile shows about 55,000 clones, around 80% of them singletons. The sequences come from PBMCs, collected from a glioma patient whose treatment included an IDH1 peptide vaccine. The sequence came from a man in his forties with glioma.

In nucleotides, the CDR3 is TGTGCCAGCAGTTACTCAGCGTTATTGGGAAACACCATATATTTT. Translation: CASSYSALLGNTIYF. This sequence joins TRBV6-5 and TRBJ1-3; D gene uncertain. This CDR3 comprises 15 residues. Germline-derived CDR1 and CDR2 are MNHEY and SVGAGI. The V and J ends lost 0 bases and 4 bases respectively, with 10 bases between them.